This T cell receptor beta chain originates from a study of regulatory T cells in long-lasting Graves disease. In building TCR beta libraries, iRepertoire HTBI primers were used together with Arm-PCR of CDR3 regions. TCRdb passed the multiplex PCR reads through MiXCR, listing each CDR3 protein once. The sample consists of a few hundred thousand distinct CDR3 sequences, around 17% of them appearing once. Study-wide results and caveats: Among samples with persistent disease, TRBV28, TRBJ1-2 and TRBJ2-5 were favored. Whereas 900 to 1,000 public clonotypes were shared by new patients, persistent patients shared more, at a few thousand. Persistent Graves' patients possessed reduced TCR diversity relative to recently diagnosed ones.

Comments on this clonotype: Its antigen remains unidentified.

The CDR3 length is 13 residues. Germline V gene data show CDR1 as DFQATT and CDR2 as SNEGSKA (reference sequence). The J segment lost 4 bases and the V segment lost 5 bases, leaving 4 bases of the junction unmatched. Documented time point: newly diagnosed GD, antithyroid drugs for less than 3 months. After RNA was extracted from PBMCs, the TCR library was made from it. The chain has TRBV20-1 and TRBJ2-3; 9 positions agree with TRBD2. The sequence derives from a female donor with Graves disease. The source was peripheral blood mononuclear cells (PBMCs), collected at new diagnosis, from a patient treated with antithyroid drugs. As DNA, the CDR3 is TGCAGTGCTGCCGGCGGGGGGGCAGATACGCAGTATTTT. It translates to CSAAGGGADTQYF.